This T cell receptor (beta chain) was recorded in a study of blood T cell repertoires in COVID-19. CDR1 and CDR2 (germline): SGHRS, YFSETQ. This CDR3 is 16 amino acids long. V shed 4 bases and J 8 bases; nucleotides not matched to a gene: 12. Self-reported history from a screening survey and questionnaire set each donor's cohort. Authors' data handling: Reference gene primer amplification yielded estimated nucleated cell counts. Clones were read by immunoSEQ multiplex PCR, and TCRdb kept only the in-frame ones, dropping some. The V and J calls and clone size were taken over from that table, and D and trimming were inferred from the DNA. This sample has 200,000 to 250,000 clones, with 85% to 90% found just once.

The V and J genes are TRBV5-1 and TRBJ1-2; TRBD1 agrees at 12 bases. The TCR sequence derives from a woman in her 50s with acute COVID-19. Input material: PBMCs or T cells enriched from blood (not recorded which). CDR3 nucleotide sequence: TGCGCCAGCAGCGGACTGGGATCCGGGACAGGGGGCGGCTACACCTTC. Protein: CASSGLGSGTGGGYTF. Variable domain in full (rest from reference TRBV5-1 and TRBJ1-2): KAGVTQTPRYLIKTRGQQVTLSCSPISGHRSVSWYQQTPGQGLQFLFEYFSETQRNKGNFPGRFSGRQFSNSRSEMNVSTLELGDSALYLCASSGLGSGTGGGYTFGSGTRLTVV.